A single sample is the source of the 17 T cell receptor beta chains below, sequenced in a study of blood T cell repertoires in COVID-19. TCRdb's table, derived via immunoSEQ multiplex PCR, lists solely in-frame clones and lacks some. The table records about 280,000 clones, 85% of them present only once. The sequenced material came from peripheral blood. These receptors were obtained from a man aged 50 to 59 with active or convalescent COVID-19.

The CDR3: CASSLGRGLYEQYF. CDR3 DNA: TGTGCCAGCAGTTTGGGTAGAGGACTATACGAGCAGTACTTC. The chain uses TRBV27 and TRBJ2-7; possibly TRBD2 for D (6 bases). The germline V gene has CDR1 MNHEY and CDR2 SMNVEV (reference sequence). Trimming stripped 3 bases from V and 4 bases from J, with 13 bases between. CDR3 length equals 14 residues.

The chain combines TRBV28 with TRBJ1-1, with a weak D call TRBD1 (5 bases). Germline lookup yields CDR1 MDHEN and CDR2 SYDVKM. With 6 bases removed from V and 5 bases from J, the gap between germline ends came to 16 bases. The CDR3 is 14 amino acids. CDR3 amino acids: CASSLPGVGTEAFF. The CDR3 DNA follows: TGTGCCAGCAGCCTGCCGGGGGTAGGGACTGAAGCTTTCTTT.

The count of this clone is one. This chain links TRBV2 with TRBJ2-1; 8 positions agree with TRBD1. Germline V gene sequence: CDR1 SNHLY, CDR2 FYNNEI. J was trimmed by 4 bases and V by 6 bases; bases with no gene match: 5. This CDR3 region has 14 residues. The CDR3 reads CASRIGTGYNEQFF. The CDR3 nucleotides read TGTGCCAGCAGGATCGGGACAGGTTACAATGAGCAGTTCTTC.

The chain is built from TRBV4-3 and TRBJ1-2, with a possible D match to TRBD1 (6 bases). Trimming pared 2 bases from V and 4 bases from J, leaving 11 bases between. In germline, CDR1 is LGHNA, CDR2 YSLEER. CDR3 length: 14 amino acids. CDR3 amino acids: CASSQSLRGYGYTF. CDR3 DNA sequence: TGCGCCAGCAGCCAATCCCTCAGGGGCTATGGCTACACCTTC.

The chain joins TRBV5-1 to TRBJ2-3, with TRBD2 matching 7 bases. Germline V gene data show CDR1 as SGHRS and CDR2 as YFSETQ. V lost 0 bases, J lost 4 bases, and 5 bases stayed unmatched. The CDR3 consists of 15 residues. The CDR3 region is CASSLGGRAADTQYF. The CDR3 DNA is TGCGCCAGCAGCTTGGGAGGGAGGGCCGCAGATACGCAGTATTTT.

The chain joins TRBV19 to TRBJ2-6, with a possible D match to TRBD1 (6 bases). Trimming left V 6 bases short and J 2 bases short, with 14 bases between. Germline V lookup: CDR1 LNHDA, CDR2 SQIVND (reference sequence). This CDR3 comprises 16 residues. The CDR3 sequence: CASRGPGGAGANVLTF. CDR3 nucleotides: TGTGCCAGTAGGGGGCCTGGGGGCGCTGGGGCCAACGTCCTGACTTTC.

This CDR3 reads CASSLSRTVTEAFF. The CDR3 DNA reads TGTGCCAGCAGTTTATCCAGGACAGTCACTGAAGCTTTCTTT. The chain is built from TRBV28 and TRBJ1-1, with TRBD1 as a possible D gene (6 bases). The CDR3 is made up of 14 amino acids. Trimming took off 1 base at V and 4 bases at J, with 10 bases between the two ends. Germline V lookup: CDR1 MDHEN, CDR2 SYDVKM.

The table lists this clone with a few counts. The chain employs TRBV10-3 and TRBJ1-6, with no clear D. The CDR3 covers 14 residues. The germline V gene encodes CDR1 ENHRY and CDR2 SYGVKD. The V and J ends lost 0 bases and 7 bases respectively, with 7 bases between them. DNA of the CDR3: TGTGCCATCAGTGAGTCGTACAGAAATTCACCCCTCCACTTT. This translates into CAISESYRNSPLHF.

This clone was seen more than once but under ten times. The rearrangement uses TRBV2 and TRBJ2-2, with 7 bases identical to TRBD1. CDR1 is SNHLY, CDR2 FYNNEI, per germline. The CDR3 is 16 residues long. The junction had 8 bases not matched to a gene; V was cut back by 7 bases and J by 0 bases. CDR3 sequence reads: CASTRDRPANTGELFF. CDR3 nucleotide sequence: TGTGCCAGCACCCGGGACAGACCAGCGAACACCGGGGAGCTGTTTTTT.

V usage is TRBV6-2 or TRBV6-3 and J usage is TRBJ2-7; tentatively, D is TRBD2 (5 bases). Trimming cost V 4 bases and J 0 bases, with 10 bases left between them. CDR1 and CDR2 from the germline V gene are MNHEY and SVGEGT. CDR3 length equals 14 residues. As DNA, the CDR3 is TGTGCCAGCAGTTTAGAGGGTCCCTCCTACGAGCAGTACTTC. As protein: CASSLEGPSYEQYF.

Here the CDR3 reads CASSHPEGEAFF. CDR3 coding DNA: TGTGCCAGCAGCCACCCCGAGGGTGAAGCTTTCTTT. This chain joins TRBV3-1 (or the pseudogene TRBV3-2) and TRBJ1-1; D is unresolved. Germline CDR1 and CDR2: LGHDT and YNNKEL (reference sequence). The CDR3 sequence is 12 residues long. Between the trimmed V and J ends, which lost 3 bases and 7 bases, there was a span of 9 bases.

The chain combines TRBV27 with TRBJ2-1, with D unresolved. V lost 2 bases and J 9 bases, leaving 17 bases between the germline ends. Germline CDR1 MNHEY, CDR2 SMNVEV (reference sequence). There are 15 residues in the CDR3. This CDR3 reads CASSLLPSALGEQFF. The CDR3 nucleotides read TGTGCCAGCAGTTTACTTCCCAGCGCCTTAGGTGAGCAGTTCTTC.

This chain connects TRBV7-9 to TRBJ1-6; TRBD1 matches 9 bases. The germline CDR1 and CDR2 sequences are SEHNR and FQNEAQ (reference sequence). J gave up 14 bases and V 1 base, and 6 bases lay outside the gene matches. The CDR3 length is 14 residues. CDR3 sequence: CASSLGGTGYTLHF. The CDR3, as DNA: TGTGCCAGCAGCTTAGGGGGGACAGGGTATACCCTCCACTTT.

The chain has TRBV27 and TRBJ2-7; maybe TRBD1 (5 bases). The CDR3 has 14 residues. Germline V gene data show CDR1 as MNHEY and CDR2 as SMNVEV (reference sequence). Trimming took 2 bases from V and 2 from J, leaving 10 bases between them. The DNA of the CDR3 is TGTGCCAGCAGTTTAAGGGGTCCAGCCTACGAGCAGTACTTC. Protein: CASSLRGPAYEQYF.

The chain links TRBV28 to TRBJ1-3; D is possibly TRBD1 (6 bases). Germline-derived CDR1 and CDR2 are MDHEN and SYDVKM. Deletions cut 4 bases from V and 1 base from J, with 14 bases between. The CDR3 loop spans 16 amino acids. The CDR3: CASSSPGGASGNTIYF. The CDR3 DNA follows: TGTGCCAGCAGTTCACCGGGGGGCGCGTCTGGAAACACCATATATTTT. Combining the CDR3 with reference TRBV28 and TRBJ1-3 gives the whole variable domain DVKVTQSSRYLVKRTGEKVFLECVQDMDHENMFWYRQDPGLGLRLIYFSYDVKMKEKGDIPEGYSVSREKKERFSLILESASTNQTSMYLCASSSPGGASGNTIYFGEGSWLTVV.

The chain carries TRBV12-3 or TRBV12-4 and TRBJ1-4, with 7 bases fitting TRBD1. This CDR3 comprises 13 residues. Trimming at V came to 6 bases and at J to 8 bases, leaving 6 bases not matched to a gene. The CDR3 nucleotides are TGTGCCAGCAGGAAGGGGGCAGGAGAAAAACTGTTTTTT. Translated, it gives CASRKGAGEKLFF.

The gene calls are TRBV30 and TRBJ1-1, with a weak D call TRBD1 (6 bases). Trimming pared 4 bases from V and 3 bases from J, leaving 12 bases between. Per the germline V gene, CDR1 is GTSNPN and CDR2 is SVGIG (reference sequence). CDR3 length: 13 amino acids. For the CDR3, the DNA is TGTGCCTGGACCCGGAGACAGGACACTGAAGCTTTCTTT. This translates into CAWTRRQDTEAFF.